Presented here are 5 T cell receptor beta chains from one specimen sequenced in a study of blood T cells in healthy people across ages. Then a second PCR, running about 6 to 11 cycles, was carried out with a sample-barcoded 5' primer and a J-beta primer mix. TCRdb processed the 5' RACE reads anew with MiXCR; each CDR3 protein has one entry. Of some 940,000 distinct CDR3 sequences detected, about 28% appear once; the ten largest clones hold around 9.6%. This sample also appeared in a second study, on T cells of mothers and their children.

Sequenced material: blood. The source is a woman between 40 and 55 years old in good health.

The V and J genes are TRBV20-1 and TRBJ2-3; TRBD1 is a possible D gene (6 bases). Germline V gives CDR1 DFQATT, CDR2 SNEGSKA (reference sequence). This CDR3 has 14 residues. Between the trimmed V and J ends, which lost 0 bases and 2 bases, there was a span of 9 bases. The CDR3 region is CSAREGTSTDTQYF. CDR3 DNA: TGCAGTGCTAGAGAGGGGACATCCACAGATACGCAGTATTTT.

The table lists this clonotype with many counts. This chain links TRBV18 with TRBJ1-2; 7 nucleotides match TRBD1. CDR3 length: 15 residues. V dropped 4 bases and J dropped 2; count of bases not matched to a gene: 7. CDR1 and CDR2 from the germline V gene are KGHSH and LQKENI. The CDR3 nucleotides are TGTGCCAGCTCACTCGGACAGGCGAAGAACTATGGCTACACCTTC. It translates to CASSLGQAKNYGYTF.

V and J are TRBV2 and TRBJ1-2, with D unresolved. CDR3 length equals 14 residues. The V gene lost 1 base and the J gene lost 0 bases, with 6 bases spanning the gap. Germline V gene sequence: CDR1 SNHLY, CDR2 FYNNEI. CDR3 in DNA: TGTGCCAGCAGTGAAGGTTCAGCTAACTATGGCTACACCTTC. This gives the protein CASSEGSANYGYTF.

This clonotype came up many times. This chain links TRBV7-9 with TRBJ1-5, with 8 bases matching TRBD1. The ends lost 5 bases at V and 3 bases at J; junction bases unmatched: 3. The CDR3 extends over 14 amino acids. Germline assignment: CDR1 SEHNR and CDR2 FQNEAQ (reference sequence). CDR3 in amino acids: CASSLDRVNQPQHF. The DNA of the CDR3 is TGTGCCAGCAGCCTGGACAGGGTCAATCAGCCCCAGCATTTT.

This chain joins TRBV4-1 and TRBJ2-4; D gene uncertain. V was clipped by 0 bases and J by 13 bases, with 19 bases between them. This CDR3 is 15 amino acids long. From germline, CDR1 is MGHRA and CDR2 YSYEKL. The CDR3 is CASSQEWVASLQQYF. As DNA, the CDR3 is TGCGCCAGCAGCCAAGAATGGGTCGCCTCGCTACAGCAGTACTTC.